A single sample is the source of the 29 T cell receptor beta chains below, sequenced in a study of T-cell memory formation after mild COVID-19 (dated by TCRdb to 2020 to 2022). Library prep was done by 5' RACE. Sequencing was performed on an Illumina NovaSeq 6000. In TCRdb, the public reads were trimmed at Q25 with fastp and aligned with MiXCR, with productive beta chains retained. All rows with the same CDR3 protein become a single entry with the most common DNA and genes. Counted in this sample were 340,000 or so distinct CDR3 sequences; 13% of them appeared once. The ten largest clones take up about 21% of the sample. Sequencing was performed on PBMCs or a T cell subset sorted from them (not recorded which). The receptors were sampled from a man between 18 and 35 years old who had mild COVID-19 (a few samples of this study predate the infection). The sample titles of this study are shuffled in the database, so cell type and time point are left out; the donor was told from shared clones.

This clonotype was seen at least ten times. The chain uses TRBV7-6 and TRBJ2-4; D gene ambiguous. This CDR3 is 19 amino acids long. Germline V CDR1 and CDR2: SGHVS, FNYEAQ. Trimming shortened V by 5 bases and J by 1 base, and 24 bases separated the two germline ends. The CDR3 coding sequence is TGTGCCAGCAGCCCCGACGTTCCGTCGAAACTGGTGGCCAAAAACATTCAGTACTTC. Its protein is CASSPDVPSKLVAKNIQYF.

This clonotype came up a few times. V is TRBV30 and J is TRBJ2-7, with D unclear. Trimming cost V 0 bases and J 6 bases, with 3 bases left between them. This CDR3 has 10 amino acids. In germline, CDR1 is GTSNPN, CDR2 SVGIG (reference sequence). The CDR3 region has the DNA TGTGCCTGGAGTGTTGTCGAGCAGTACTTC. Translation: CAWSVVEQYF. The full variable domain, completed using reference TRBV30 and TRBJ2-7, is SQTIHQWPATLVQPVGSPLSLECTVEGTSNPNLYWYRQAAGRGLQLLFYSVGIGQISSEVPQNLSASRPQDRQFILSSKKLLLSDSGFYLCAWSVVEQYFGPGTRLTVT.

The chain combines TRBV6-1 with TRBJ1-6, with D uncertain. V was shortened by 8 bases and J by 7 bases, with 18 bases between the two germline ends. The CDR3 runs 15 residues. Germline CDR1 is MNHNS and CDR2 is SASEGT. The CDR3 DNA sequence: TGTGCCAGCGGTCTTGGTGTGGGCGGGAATTCACCCCTCCACTTT. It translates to CASGLGVGGNSPLHF.

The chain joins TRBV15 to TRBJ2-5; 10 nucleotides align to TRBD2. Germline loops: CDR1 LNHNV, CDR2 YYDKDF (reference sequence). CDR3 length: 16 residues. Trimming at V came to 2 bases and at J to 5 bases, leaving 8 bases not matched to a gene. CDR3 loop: CATSRSLSGGLETQYF. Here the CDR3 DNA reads TGTGCCACCAGCAGATCCCTTAGCGGGGGGTTGGAGACCCAGTACTTC.

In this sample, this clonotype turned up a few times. The CDR3, as DNA: TGTGCCAGCAGCACCCGACAGGAGTCTATTGGCTACACCTTC. Protein product: CASSTRQESIGYTF. The chain is built from TRBV7-2 and TRBJ1-2; the D gene is possibly TRBD1 (6 bases). Germline CDR1 reads SGHTA; CDR2 reads FQGNSA. Trimming took off 5 bases at V and 7 bases at J, with 17 bases between the two ends. The CDR3 sequence is 14 residues long.

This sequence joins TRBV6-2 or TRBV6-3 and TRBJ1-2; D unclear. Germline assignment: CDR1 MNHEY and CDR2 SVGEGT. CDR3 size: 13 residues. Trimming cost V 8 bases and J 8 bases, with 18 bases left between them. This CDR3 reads CASVSWQLRGYTF. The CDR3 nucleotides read TGTGCCAGCGTCTCGTGGCAGCTGAGAGGCTACACCTTC.

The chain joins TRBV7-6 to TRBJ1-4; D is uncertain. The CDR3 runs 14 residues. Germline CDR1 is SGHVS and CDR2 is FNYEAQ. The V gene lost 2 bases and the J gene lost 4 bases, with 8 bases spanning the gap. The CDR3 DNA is TGTGCCAGCAGCTTAACCTTGGGTAATGAAAAACTGTTTTTT. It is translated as CASSLTLGNEKLFF.

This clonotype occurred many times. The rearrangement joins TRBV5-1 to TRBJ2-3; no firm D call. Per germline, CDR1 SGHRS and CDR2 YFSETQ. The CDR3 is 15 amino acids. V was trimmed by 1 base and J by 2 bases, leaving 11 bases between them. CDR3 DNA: TGCGCCAGCAGCTTGATTAGCTTTTCCACAGATACGCAGTATTTT. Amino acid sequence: CASSLISFSTDTQYF. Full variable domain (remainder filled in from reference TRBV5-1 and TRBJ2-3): KAGVTQTPRYLIKTRGQQVTLSCSPISGHRSVSWYQQTPGQGLQFLFEYFSETQRNKGNFPGRFSGRQFSNSRSEMNVSTLELGDSALYLCASSLISFSTDTQYFGPGTRLTVL.

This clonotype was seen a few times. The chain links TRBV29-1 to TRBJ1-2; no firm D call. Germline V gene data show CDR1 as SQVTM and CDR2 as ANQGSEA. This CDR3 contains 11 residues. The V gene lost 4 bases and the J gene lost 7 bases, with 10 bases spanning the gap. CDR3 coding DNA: TGCAGCGTTGGGTCTCTATTTGGCTACACCTTC. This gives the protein CSVGSLFGYTF.

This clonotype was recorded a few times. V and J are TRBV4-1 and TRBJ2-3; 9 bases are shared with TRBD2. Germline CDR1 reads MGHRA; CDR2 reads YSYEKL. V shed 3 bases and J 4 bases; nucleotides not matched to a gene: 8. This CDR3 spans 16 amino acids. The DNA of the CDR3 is TGCGCCAGCAGCCACCCAGGGCGGGGGGGCCCAGATACGCAGTATTTT. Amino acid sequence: CASSHPGRGGPDTQYF.

The CDR3 sequence: CASSPGQSTYNEQFF. As DNA, the CDR3 is TGCGCCAGCAGCCCGGGACAGTCGACCTACAATGAGCAGTTCTTC. V gene TRBV5-1 combines with J gene TRBJ2-1; 7 bases match TRBD1. Germline lookup yields CDR1 SGHRS and CDR2 YFSETQ. V dropped 4 bases and J dropped 2; count of bases not matched to a gene: 6. The CDR3 totals 15 residues.

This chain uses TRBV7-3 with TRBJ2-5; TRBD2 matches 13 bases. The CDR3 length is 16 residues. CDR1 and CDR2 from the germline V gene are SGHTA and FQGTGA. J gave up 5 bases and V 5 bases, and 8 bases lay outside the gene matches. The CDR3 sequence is CASSPGLAGVLETQYF. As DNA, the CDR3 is TGTGCCAGCAGCCCAGGACTAGCGGGGGTCCTCGAGACCCAGTACTTC.

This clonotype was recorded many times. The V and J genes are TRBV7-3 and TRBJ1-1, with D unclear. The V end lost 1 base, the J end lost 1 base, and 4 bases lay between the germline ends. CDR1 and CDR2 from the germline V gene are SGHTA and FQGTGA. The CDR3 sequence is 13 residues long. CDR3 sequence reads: CASSLNENTEAFF. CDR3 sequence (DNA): TGTGCCAGCAGCTTAAACGAGAACACTGAAGCTTTCTTT.

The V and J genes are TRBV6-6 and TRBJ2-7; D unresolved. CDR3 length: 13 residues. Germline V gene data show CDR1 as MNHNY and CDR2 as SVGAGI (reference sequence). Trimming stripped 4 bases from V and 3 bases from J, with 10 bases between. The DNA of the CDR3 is TGTGCCAGCAGTTCCGTCGAGAGCTACGAGCAGTACGTC. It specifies CASSSVESYEQYV.

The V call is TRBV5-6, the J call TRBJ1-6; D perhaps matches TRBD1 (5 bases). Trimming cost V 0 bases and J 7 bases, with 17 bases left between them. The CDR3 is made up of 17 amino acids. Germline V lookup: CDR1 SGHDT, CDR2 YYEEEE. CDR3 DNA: TGTGCCAGCAGCTTGGACAGGACGGTAAGGGAGAATTCACCCCTCCACTTT. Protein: CASSLDRTVRENSPLHF. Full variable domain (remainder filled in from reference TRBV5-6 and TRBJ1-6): DAGVTQSPTHLIKTRGQQVTLRCSPKSGHDTVSWYQQALGQGPQFIFQYYEEEERQRGNFPDRFSGHQFPNYSSELNVNALLLGDSALYLCASSLDRTVRENSPLHFGNGTRLTVT.

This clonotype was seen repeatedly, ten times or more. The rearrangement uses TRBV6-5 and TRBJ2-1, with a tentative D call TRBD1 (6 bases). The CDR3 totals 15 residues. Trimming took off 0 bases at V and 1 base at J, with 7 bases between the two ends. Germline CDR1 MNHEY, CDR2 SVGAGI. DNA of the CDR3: TGTGCCAGCAGTTACTCGGGACAATCCTACAATGAGCAGTTCTTC. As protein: CASSYSGQSYNEQFF.

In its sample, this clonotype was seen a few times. This CDR3 is CASSQGTGPGGYTF. In DNA, the CDR3 is TGCGCCAGCAGCCAAGGAACAGGTCCGGGTGGCTACACCTTC. The chain is built from TRBV4-3 and TRBJ1-2; weak D call: TRBD1 (5 bases). Germline CDR1 is LGHNA and CDR2 is YSLEER. V dropped 1 base and J dropped 7 bases, with 13 bases sitting between them. CDR3 length equals 14 residues.

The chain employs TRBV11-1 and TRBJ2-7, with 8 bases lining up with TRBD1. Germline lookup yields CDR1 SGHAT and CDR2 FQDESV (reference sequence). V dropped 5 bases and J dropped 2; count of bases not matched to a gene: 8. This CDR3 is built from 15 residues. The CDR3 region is CASSRYGQGTYEQYF. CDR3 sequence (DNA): TGTGCCAGCAGCCGGTACGGACAGGGTACCTACGAGCAGTACTTC.

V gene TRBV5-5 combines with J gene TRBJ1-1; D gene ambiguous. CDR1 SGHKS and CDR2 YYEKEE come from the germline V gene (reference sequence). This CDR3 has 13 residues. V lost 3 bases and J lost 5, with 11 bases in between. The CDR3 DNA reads TGTGCCAGCAGCTGGCAGGTGAGAACTGAAGCTTTCTTT. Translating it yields CASSWQVRTEAFF.

The CDR3 nucleotides are TGTGCCAGCCGACAGGAGCACGCCACAGATACGCAGTATTTT. This gives the protein CASRQEHATDTQYF. The chain carries TRBV19 and TRBJ2-3, with a weak D call TRBD1 (6 bases). This CDR3 contains 14 residues. The germline gives CDR1 LNHDA, CDR2 SQIVND (reference sequence). V was trimmed by 9 bases and J by 2 bases, leaving 15 bases between them.

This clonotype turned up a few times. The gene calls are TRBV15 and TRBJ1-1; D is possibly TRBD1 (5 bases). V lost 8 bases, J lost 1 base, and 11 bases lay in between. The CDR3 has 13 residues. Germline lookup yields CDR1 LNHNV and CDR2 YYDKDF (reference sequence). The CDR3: CATGAWKNTEAFF. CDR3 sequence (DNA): TGTGCCACCGGGGCCTGGAAGAACACTGAAGCTTTCTTT.

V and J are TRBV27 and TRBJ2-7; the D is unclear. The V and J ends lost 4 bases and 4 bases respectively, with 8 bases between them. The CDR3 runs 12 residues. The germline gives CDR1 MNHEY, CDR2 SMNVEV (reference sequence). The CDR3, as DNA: TGTGCCAGCAGTTCTCTGCTATACGAGCAGTACGTC. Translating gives CASSSLLYEQYV.

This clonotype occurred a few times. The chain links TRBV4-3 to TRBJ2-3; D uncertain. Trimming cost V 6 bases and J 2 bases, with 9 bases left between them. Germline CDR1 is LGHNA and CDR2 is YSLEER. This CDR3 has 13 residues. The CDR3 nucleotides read TGCGCCAGCAGGCCGGACGACACAGATACGCAGTATTTT. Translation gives CASRPDDTDTQYF.

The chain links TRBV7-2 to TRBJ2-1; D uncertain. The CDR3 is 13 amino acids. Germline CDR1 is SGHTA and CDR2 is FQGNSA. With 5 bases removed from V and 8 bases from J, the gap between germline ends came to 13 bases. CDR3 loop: CASSLVRSYEQFF. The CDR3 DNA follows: TGTGCCAGCAGCCTGGTAAGATCCTATGAGCAGTTCTTC.

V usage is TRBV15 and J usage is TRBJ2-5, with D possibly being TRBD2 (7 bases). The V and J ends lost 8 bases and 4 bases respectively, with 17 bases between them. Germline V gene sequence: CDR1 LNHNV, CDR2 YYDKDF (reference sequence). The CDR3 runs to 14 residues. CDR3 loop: CATRPPGEGETQYF. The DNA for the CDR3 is TGTGCCACCCGGCCGCCAGGGGAGGGAGAGACCCAGTACTTC.

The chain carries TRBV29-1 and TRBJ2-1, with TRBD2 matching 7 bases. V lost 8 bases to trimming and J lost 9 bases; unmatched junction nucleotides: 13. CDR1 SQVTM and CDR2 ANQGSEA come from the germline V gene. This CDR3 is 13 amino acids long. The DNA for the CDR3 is TGCAGCTCCGGCGCTAGCGGTTGGCGTGAGCAGTTCTTC. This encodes CSSGASGWREQFF.

The CDR3 bases are TGTGCCAGCAGCTTGTCCGGACAGGGGGCGGGCAATGAGCAGTTCTTC. This gives the protein CASSLSGQGAGNEQFF. The chain uses TRBV5-5 and TRBJ2-1, with 11 bases fitting TRBD1. The V segment lost 1 base and the J segment 6 bases; nucleotides outside the gene matches: 6. The CDR3 totals 16 residues. In germline, CDR1 is SGHKS, CDR2 YYEKEE (reference sequence).

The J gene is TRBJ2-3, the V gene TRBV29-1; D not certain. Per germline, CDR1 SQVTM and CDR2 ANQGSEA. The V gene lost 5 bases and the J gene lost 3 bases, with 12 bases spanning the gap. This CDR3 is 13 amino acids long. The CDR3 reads CSVHSDKTDTQYF. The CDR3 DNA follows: TGCAGCGTTCACAGTGACAAGACAGATACGCAGTATTTT.

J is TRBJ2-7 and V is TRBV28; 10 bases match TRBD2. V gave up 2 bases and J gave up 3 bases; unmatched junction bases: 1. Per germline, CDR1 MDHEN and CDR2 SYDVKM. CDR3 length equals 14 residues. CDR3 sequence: CASSLGTSVYEQYV. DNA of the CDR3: TGTGCCAGCAGTTTAGGGACTAGCGTCTACGAGCAGTACGTC.